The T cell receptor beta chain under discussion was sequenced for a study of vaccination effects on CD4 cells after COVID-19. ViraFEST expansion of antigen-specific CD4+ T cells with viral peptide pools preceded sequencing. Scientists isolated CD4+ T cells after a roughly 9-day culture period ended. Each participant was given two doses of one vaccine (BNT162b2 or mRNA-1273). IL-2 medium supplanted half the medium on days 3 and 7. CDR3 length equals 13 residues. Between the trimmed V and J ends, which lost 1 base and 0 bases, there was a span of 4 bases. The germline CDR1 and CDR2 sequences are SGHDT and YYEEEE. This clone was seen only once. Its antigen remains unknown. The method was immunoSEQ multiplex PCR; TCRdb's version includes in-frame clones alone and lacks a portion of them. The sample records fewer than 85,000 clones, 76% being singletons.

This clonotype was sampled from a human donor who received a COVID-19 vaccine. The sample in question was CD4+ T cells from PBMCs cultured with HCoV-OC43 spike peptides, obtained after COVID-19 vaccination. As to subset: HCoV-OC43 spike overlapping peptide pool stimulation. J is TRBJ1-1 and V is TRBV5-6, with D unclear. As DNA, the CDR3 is TGTGCCAGCAGCTTGTCCCTGAACACTGAAGCTTTCTTT. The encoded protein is CASSLSLNTEAFF.